A single TCR beta chain is shown here with its context. Its antigen remains unknown. Germline-derived CDR1 and CDR2 are MNHNY and SVGAGI (reference sequence). Trimming left V 4 bases short and J 2 bases short, with 14 bases between. The length of the CDR3 is 15 residues. This record comes from a study of tumor and adjacent non-tumor tissue in lung cancer. On the study more broadly: Patients were aged roughly 31 to 76, 10 men and 4 to 6 women, stage I to III. Millions of productive TCRbeta reads were obtained per sample on average. Study-wide results and limits: Compared with tumor, normal lung showed significantly lower TCR diversity. Normal lung showed higher cumulative top 100 clone frequency than tumor.

The library came from three nested PCR rounds adapted from ARM-PCR protocols. TCRdb re-called the multiplex PCR reads through MiXCR, storing one row per CDR3 protein. The repertoire holds 100,000 to 120,000 distinct CDR3 sequences, with 75% to 90% as singletons. The template was RNA from unsorted bulk tissue. This chain connects TRBV6-6 to TRBJ1-1, with D unclear. The sequencing input was lung tumor tissue. This receptor was identified in a man in his sixties or seventies with non-small cell lung cancer. The CDR3 spells CASSSTASANTEAFF. The CDR3 nucleotides read TGTGCCAGCAGTTCCACCGCATCTGCAAACACTGAAGCTTTCTTT.